What follows are 32 T cell receptor beta chains derived from one specimen sequenced in a study of blood T cell repertoires in COVID-19 (dated by TCRdb to the early 2020s). Libraries were constructed by the immunoSEQ multiplex PCR assay. This immuneACCESS table, as held by TCRdb, lists in-frame sequences with V and J called but not all clones. Of the missing ones, under half trace to an unresolved V gene in checked studies; the others have no known cause. This sample holds roughly 440,000 clones; about 87% were observed only once. The ten largest make up roughly 12% of the sample. Sequenced input: peripheral blood. The receptors stem from a woman between 50 and 59 years old with COVID-19, enrolled during active disease.

The genes are TRBV10-1 and TRBJ2-1; 10 positions agree with TRBD2. The CDR3 consists of 16 residues. J lost 4 bases, V lost 6 bases, and 9 bases had no gene match. Germline V gene sequence: CDR1 WNHNN, CDR2 SYGVQD (reference sequence). CDR3 in amino acids: CASSERAGGKYNEQFF. In DNA, the CDR3 is TGCGCCAGCAGCGAGCGAGCGGGGGGGAAATACAATGAGCAGTTCTTC.

The V and J genes are TRBV11-2 and TRBJ1-4; 12 bases match TRBD1. Trimming cost V 2 bases and J 8 bases; bases outside gene matches: 12. Germline V lookup: CDR1 SGHAT, CDR2 FQNNGV. The CDR3 contains 18 residues. The CDR3 sequence: CASSLRGGTGGAREKLFF. CDR3 DNA sequence: TGTGCCAGCAGCTTAAGGGGCGGGACAGGGGGCGCGCGGGAAAAACTGTTTTTT.

CDR3 residues: CASSGSSGGAGRTYNEQFF. The CDR3 nucleotides are TGTGCCAGCAGTGGAAGTAGCGGGGGGGCAGGACGGACCTACAATGAGCAGTTCTTC. The chain uses TRBV2 and TRBJ2-1, with 11 bases aligning to TRBD2. The germline gives CDR1 SNHLY, CDR2 FYNNEI. This CDR3 contains 19 residues. With 4 bases clipped from V and 2 bases from J, the junction kept 13 bases outside the gene matches.

Here the CDR3 reads CATSRDRGRGLSYNEQFF. The CDR3 DNA is TGTGCCACCAGCAGAGATCGTGGAAGGGGGTTATCCTACAATGAGCAGTTCTTC. The V gene is TRBV15, the J gene TRBJ2-1, with D possibly being TRBD1 (6 bases). Trimming took 0 bases from V and 1 from J, leaving 16 bases between them. Germline V gene lookup returns CDR1 LNHNV and CDR2 YYDKDF (reference sequence). This CDR3 is built from 18 residues.

J is TRBJ2-7 and V is TRBV7-9; 7 bases are a match to TRBD2. The CDR3 length is 13 residues. Germline assignment: CDR1 SEHNR and CDR2 FQNEAQ (reference sequence). Trimming removed 5 bases from V and 3 bases from J; junction bases left unmatched: 4. In nucleotides, the CDR3 is TGTGCCAGCAGCCCTAGCGGATACTACGAGCAGTACTTC. This gives the protein CASSPSGYYEQYF.

This chain links TRBV20-1 with TRBJ2-3; D gene ambiguous. This CDR3 has 11 amino acids. V was trimmed by 6 bases and J by 6 bases, leaving 10 bases between them. Germline assignment: CDR1 DFQATT and CDR2 SNEGSKA (reference sequence). The CDR3 DNA is TGCAGTGCCCTGGCCCCTGATACGCAGTATTTT. Amino acid sequence: CSALAPDTQYF.

The chain has TRBV5-1 and TRBJ2-1, with a possible D match to TRBD1 (5 bases). Trimming stripped 0 bases from V and 0 bases from J, with 16 bases between. The germline V gene has CDR1 SGHRS and CDR2 YFSETQ. There are 18 residues in the CDR3. The chain's CDR3 is CASSLVPQGPGSYNEQFF. The CDR3 DNA reads as TGCGCCAGCAGCTTGGTCCCCCAGGGTCCCGGCTCCTACAATGAGCAGTTCTTC. The full variable domain, completed using reference TRBV5-1 and TRBJ2-1, is KAGVTQTPRYLIKTRGQQVTLSCSPISGHRSVSWYQQTPGQGLQFLFEYFSETQRNKGNFPGRFSGRQFSNSRSEMNVSTLELGDSALYLCASSLVPQGPGSYNEQFFGPGTRLTVL.

In DNA form, the CDR3 reads TGTGCCAGTGCGGACCGGGGACTAGCGATCTCTGGGGCCAACGTCCTGACTTTC. Translated: CASADRGLAISGANVLTF. The genes are TRBV19 and TRBJ2-6; TRBD2 aligns across 10 bases. The CDR3 runs to 18 residues. V was pared by 8 bases and J by 0 bases, with 10 bases of the junction left unmatched. Germline values: CDR1 LNHDA, CDR2 SQIVND (reference sequence).

This clone was seen just once. This sequence joins TRBV5-1 and TRBJ1-2, with TRBD1 matching over 7 bases. Germline V gene lookup returns CDR1 SGHRS and CDR2 YFSETQ. V lost 0 bases to trimming and J lost 3 bases; unmatched junction nucleotides: 14. The CDR3 loop spans 18 amino acids. CDR3 protein: CASSLGGTGAVIDYGYTF. The CDR3 DNA follows: TGCGCCAGCAGCTTGGGAGGTACAGGGGCAGTGATAGACTATGGCTACACCTTC. The full variable domain, with the rest looked up from reference TRBV5-1 and TRBJ1-2, is KAGVTQTPRYLIKTRGQQVTLSCSPISGHRSVSWYQQTPGQGLQFLFEYFSETQRNKGNFPGRFSGRQFSNSRSEMNVSTLELGDSALYLCASSLGGTGAVIDYGYTFGSGTRLTVV.

The CDR3 DNA sequence: TGTGCCAGCTGGTTAACAGCGGTCGATAGGGCCCTCCACTTT. Amino acids: CASWLTAVDRALHF. The chain recombines TRBV6-5 with TRBJ1-6; no reliable D call. Germline-derived CDR1 and CDR2 are MNHEY and SVGAGI. This CDR3 comprises 14 residues. V was pared by 8 bases and J by 14 bases, with 22 bases between.

The CDR3 reads CASSQVIAGGYTDTQYF. The CDR3 bases are TGTGCCAGCAGCCAGGTTATAGCGGGGGGGTACACAGATACGCAGTATTTT. V usage is TRBV4-2 and J usage is TRBJ2-3; 11 bases map to TRBD2. Germline CDR1 reads LGHNA; CDR2 reads YNFKEQ. The ends lost 3 bases at V and 2 bases at J; junction bases unmatched: 7. The CDR3 has 17 residues.

The CDR3 DNA is TGTGCCACCAGCGATCGGACAGGTCTCTCTGGGGCCAACGTCCTGACTTTC. Protein sequence: CATSDRTGLSGANVLTF. This chain uses TRBV15 with TRBJ2-6; 7 positions match TRBD1. The CDR3 length is 17 residues. Germline V gene sequence: CDR1 LNHNV, CDR2 YYDKDF (reference sequence). The V segment lost 5 bases and the J segment 0 bases; nucleotides outside the gene matches: 7.

This clone came up a few times. The chain carries TRBV6-4 and TRBJ2-7, with a possible D match to TRBD2 (5 bases). CDR3 length equals 13 residues. V was clipped by 3 bases and J by 2 bases, with 8 bases between them. Germline CDR1 is MRHNA and CDR2 is SNTAGT. In DNA form, the CDR3 reads TGTGCCAGCAGTGAGGTTAGCGCCTACGAGCAGTACTTC. It specifies CASSEVSAYEQYF.

This clone was seen just once. This chain links TRBV29-1 with TRBJ2-1; a possible D gene is TRBD2 (6 bases). In germline, CDR1 is SQVTM, CDR2 ANQGSEA. V was pared by 8 bases and J by 5 bases, with 16 bases between. The CDR3 loop spans 13 amino acids. CDR3 DNA: TGCAGCAAAACCACGACTAGTAACAATGAGCAGTTCTTC. Translating gives CSKTTTSNNEQFF.

CDR3 sequence reads: CAWQADSPNQPQHF. CDR3 sequence (DNA): TGTGCCTGGCAAGCAGACAGTCCCAATCAGCCCCAGCATTTT. The chain recombines TRBV30 with TRBJ1-5; a weak D match, TRBD1 (5 bases). CDR3 size: 14 residues. Germline lookup yields CDR1 GTSNPN and CDR2 SVGIG (reference sequence). Trimming left V 5 bases short and J 3 bases short, with 14 bases between.

The chain employs TRBV9 and TRBJ2-2; 7 positions match TRBD1. V lost 1 base, J lost 4 bases, and 7 bases stayed unmatched. Germline V gene data show CDR1 as SGDLS and CDR2 as YYNGEE. The CDR3 is 16 residues long. The CDR3 sequence is CASSVLTGSGTGELFF. The CDR3 nucleotides read TGTGCCAGCAGCGTACTGACAGGGTCGGGCACCGGGGAGCTGTTTTTT.

V usage is TRBV12-3 or TRBV12-4 and J usage is TRBJ1-6, with TRBD1 as a possible D gene (5 bases). The CDR3 is 12 amino acids. V lost 6 bases and J lost 7, with 7 bases in between. CDR3 region: CASSRGNSPLHF. DNA of the CDR3: TGTGCCAGCAGCCGGGGGAATTCACCCCTCCACTTT.

Only a few counts were recorded for this clone. This chain links TRBV6-5 with TRBJ2-1; 10 bases fit TRBD1. The CDR3 is 14 residues long. CDR1 is MNHEY and CDR2 is SVGAGI in the germline V gene. The ends lost 4 bases at V and 8 bases at J; junction bases unmatched: 5. The CDR3 DNA reads as TGTGCCAGCAGTTCCCGGGACAGGGGCCATGAGCAGTTCTTC. Translated, it gives CASSSRDRGHEQFF.

The CDR3 region has the DNA TGTGCCAGCAGCCGTCGGGACAGGGGCTCACCCCTCCACTTT. Amino acids: CASSRRDRGSPLHF. V usage is TRBV3-1 (or the pseudogene TRBV3-2) and J usage is TRBJ1-6; TRBD1 matches 10 bases. The CDR3 covers 14 residues. Germline V gene lookup returns CDR1 LGHDT and CDR2 YNNKEL (reference sequence). The trim removed 4 bases at V and 10 bases at J, leaving 4 bases unmatched.

This clone showed up just a few times. The chain employs TRBV3-1 (or the pseudogene TRBV3-2) and TRBJ1-3, with a tentative D call TRBD1 (6 bases). The V gene lost 0 bases and the J gene lost 6 bases, with 9 bases spanning the gap. Germline values: CDR1 LGHDT, CDR2 YNNKEL (reference sequence). This CDR3 comprises 14 residues. This chain's CDR3 is CASSQENRENTIYF. The CDR3 DNA reads as TGTGCCAGCAGCCAAGAAAACAGGGAAAACACCATATATTTT.

This clone was counted a single time. The V call is TRBV6-1, the J call TRBJ1-3; no reliable D call. Germline loops: CDR1 MNHNS, CDR2 SASEGT. Trimming removed 0 bases from V and 4 bases from J, with 13 bases in between. The length of the CDR3 is 16 residues. The CDR3 DNA is TGTGCCAGCAGTGAAGCCCTCCGGGTCCTAGGAAACACCATATATTTT. Translated, it gives CASSEALRVLGNTIYF.

This chain connects TRBV9 to TRBJ2-1, with 10 bases aligning to TRBD1. The CDR3 covers 15 residues. Trimming removed 4 bases from V and 4 bases from J; junction bases left unmatched: 5. Germline CDR1 SGDLS, CDR2 YYNGEE. CDR3 sequence (DNA): TGTGCCAGCAGCAGACAGGGGGCCGAATACAATGAGCAGTTCTTC. Protein: CASSRQGAEYNEQFF.

The J gene is TRBJ2-2, the V gene TRBV15, with D possibly matching TRBD1 (5 bases). V was pared by 1 base and J by 7 bases, with 10 bases between. The CDR3 contains 14 residues. The germline V gene has CDR1 LNHNV and CDR2 YYDKDF (reference sequence). This CDR3 is CATSRGTGHGELFF. In nucleotides, the CDR3 is TGTGCCACCAGCAGAGGTACAGGCCACGGGGAGCTGTTTTTT. Full variable domain (missing parts from reference TRBV15 and TRBJ2-2): DAMVIQNPRYQVTQFGKPVTLSCSQTLNHNVMYWYQQKSSQAPKLLFHYYDKDFNNEADTPDNFQSRRPNTSFCFLDIRSPGLGDTAMYLCATSRGTGHGELFFGEGSRLTVL.

This chain uses TRBV30 with TRBJ2-1; 8 bases map to TRBD1. CDR1 is GTSNPN, CDR2 SVGIG, per germline (reference sequence). V lost 1 base, J lost 4 bases, and 24 bases stayed unmatched. This CDR3 spans 21 amino acids. The CDR3 DNA reads TGTGCCTGGAGTGGGTCAGGGGGCGCCTGGGTAGATGGGTTCTATTACAATGAGCAGTTCTTC. Translated: CAWSGSGGAWVDGFYYNEQFF.

The V gene is TRBV7-9, the J gene TRBJ2-1; TRBD1 is a possible D gene (6 bases). The ends were cut back, 5 bases at V and 12 bases at J, with 11 bases in the middle. The CDR3 is made up of 11 amino acids. The germline CDR1 and CDR2 sequences are SEHNR and FQNEAQ (reference sequence). Here the CDR3 reads CASSLGGAQFF. The DNA of the CDR3 is TGTGCCAGCAGCCTAGGGGGAGCGCAGTTCTTC.

This sequence joins TRBV6-5 and TRBJ1-4; no firm D call. Germline CDR1 MNHEY, CDR2 SVGAGI. The length of the CDR3 is 12 residues. V was shortened by 6 bases and J by 8 bases, with 10 bases between the two germline ends. CDR3 nucleotides: TGTGCCAGCAGCAAGTCGGGGGAAAAACTGTTTTTT. Translating it yields CASSKSGEKLFF.

With regard to this clone: Distinct nucleotide sequences in the sample also encode this CDR3. This chain links TRBV5-1 with TRBJ1-4; D unclear. This CDR3 has 13 amino acids. Germline V gives CDR1 SGHRS, CDR2 YFSETQ. Trimming took off 2 bases at V and 3 bases at J, with 5 bases between the two ends. The CDR3 nucleotides are TGCGCCAGCAGCTTCGGTCCTAATGAAAAACTGTTTTTT. Amino acids: CASSFGPNEKLFF.

This chain links TRBV7-9 with TRBJ1-6; possibly TRBD1 for D (5 bases). Looked up from germline, CDR1 is SEHNR and CDR2 is FQNEAQ (reference sequence). The germline V and J ends were trimmed by 5 bases and 3 bases, with 11 bases remaining between them. There are 15 residues in the CDR3. The CDR3 loop is CASSRGTNYNSPLHF. The DNA for the CDR3 is TGTGCCAGCAGCCGGGGGACGAACTATAATTCACCCCTCCACTTT.

This chain's CDR3 is CAWKPGTWLDEQYF. As DNA, the CDR3 is TGTGCCTGGAAGCCGGGAACCTGGCTGGACGAGCAGTACTTC. This chain uses TRBV30 with TRBJ2-7, with TRBD2 as a possible D gene (5 bases). CDR3 length: 14 residues. Between the trimmed V and J ends, which lost 4 bases and 5 bases, there was a span of 18 bases. Germline CDR1 reads GTSNPN; CDR2 reads SVGIG (reference sequence). Together with reference TRBV30 and TRBJ2-7, the CDR3 gives the full variable domain: SQTIHQWPATLVQPVGSPLSLECTVEGTSNPNLYWYRQAAGRGLQLLFYSVGIGQISSEVPQNLSASRPQDRQFILSSKKLLLSDSGFYLCAWKPGTWLDEQYFGPGTRLTVT.

V usage is TRBV2 and J usage is TRBJ2-1; 9 nucleotides match TRBD1. The CDR3 runs to 14 residues. V shed 8 bases and J 7 bases; nucleotides not matched to a gene: 9. Germline values: CDR1 SNHLY, CDR2 FYNNEI. The CDR3 reads CASDPGTGSNEQFF. CDR3 bases: TGTGCCAGCGACCCCGGGACAGGGTCGAATGAGCAGTTCTTC. The full variable domain, with the rest looked up from reference TRBV2 and TRBJ2-1, is EPEVTQTPSHQVTQMGQEVILRCVPISNHLYFYWYRQILGQKVEFLVSFYNNEISEKSEIFDDQFSVERPDGSNFTLKIRSTKLEDSAMYFCASDPGTGSNEQFFGPGTRLTVL.

The genes are TRBV5-1 and TRBJ1-3; D call uncertain. The CDR3 extends over 16 amino acids. Trimming took off 0 bases at V and 0 bases at J, with 10 bases between the two ends. Germline V gene sequence: CDR1 SGHRS, CDR2 YFSETQ. The CDR3 is CASSLGEGLSGNTIYF. CDR3 bases: TGCGCCAGCAGCTTGGGTGAGGGCCTCTCTGGAAACACCATATATTTT. The full variable domain, its missing parts supplied by reference TRBV5-1 and TRBJ1-3, is KAGVTQTPRYLIKTRGQQVTLSCSPISGHRSVSWYQQTPGQGLQFLFEYFSETQRNKGNFPGRFSGRQFSNSRSEMNVSTLELGDSALYLCASSLGEGLSGNTIYFGEGSWLTVV.

The chain recombines TRBV3-1 (or the pseudogene TRBV3-2) with TRBJ2-3; the D is unclear. Germline-derived CDR1 and CDR2 are LGHDT and YNNKEL (reference sequence). The germline V and J ends were trimmed by 5 bases and 4 bases, with 22 bases remaining between them. This CDR3 contains 17 residues. The CDR3 sequence is CASSVTHPEPQADTQYF. CDR3 bases: TGTGCCAGCAGCGTGACGCACCCGGAGCCCCAAGCAGATACGCAGTATTTT.